These 10 T cell receptor beta chains originate from one sample sequenced in a study of beta chain features in type 1 diabetes. Study-level points and caveats: Patients with Type 1 diabetes showed moderately but significantly shorter TCRB CDR3s in all four CD4+ subsets.

Their specific antigens are unknown. The authors reverse transcribed all of the isolated RNA, so sequencing captured expressed TCRB transcripts. TCRdb keeps only in-frame clones here, not all; method: immunoSEQ multiplex PCR. The sample records approximately 52,000 clones, 60% to 70% being singletons. The sequencing sample was made of stem cell memory CD4+ T cells from blood. The receptor source for this set is a woman aged 25 to 45 with type 1 diabetes.

This clone has more than one count but fewer than ten. This chain links TRBV19 with TRBJ2-3; TRBD2 is a possible D gene (6 bases). V was pared by 3 bases and J by 5 bases, with 6 bases between. This CDR3 has 12 residues. Germline CDR1 LNHDA, CDR2 SQIVND (reference sequence). The CDR3 DNA follows: TGTGCCAGTAGTATGGGAGGAGATACGCAGTATTTT. This translates into CASSMGGDTQYF.

This clone was observed once. The V gene is TRBV6-6, the J gene TRBJ2-5; no clear D. Germline loops: CDR1 MNHNY, CDR2 SVGAGI (reference sequence). Trimming took off 5 bases at V and 5 bases at J, with 9 bases between the two ends. The CDR3 is made up of 12 amino acids. CDR3 loop: CASSTTTETQYF. CDR3 DNA sequence: TGTGCCAGCAGTACGACAACGGAGACCCAGTACTTC.

V gene TRBV2 combines with J gene TRBJ1-2; 7 bases agree with TRBD1. Germline V lookup: CDR1 SNHLY, CDR2 FYNNEI. V trimming: 6 bases; J trimming: 11 bases; junction bases outside the gene matches: 12. There are 13 residues in the CDR3. CDR3 DNA: TGTGCCAGCAGGACAGGGACACTAGGGGTTTACACCTTC. As protein: CASRTGTLGVYTF.

J is TRBJ2-1 and V is TRBV11-3, with TRBD2 matching 7 bases. The germline V gene encodes CDR1 SGHNT and CDR2 YENEEA. This CDR3 is built from 15 residues. The V gene end was trimmed by 5 bases and the J gene end by 6 bases; junction bases not matched to a gene: 10. CDR3 amino acids: CASSPGSGEGNEQFF. In DNA, the CDR3 is TGTGCCAGCAGCCCGGGGAGTGGGGAGGGCAATGAGCAGTTCTTC. The full variable domain, its missing parts supplied by reference TRBV11-3 and TRBJ2-1, is EAGVVQSPRYKIIEKKQPVAFWCNPISGHNTLYWYLQNLGQGPELLIRYENEEAVDDSQLPKDRFSAERLKGVDSTLKIQPAELGDSAVYLCASSPGSGEGNEQFFGPGTRLTVL.

The rearrangement links TRBV5-1 to TRBJ1-5, with 10 bases fitting TRBD1. The germline V gene encodes CDR1 SGHRS and CDR2 YFSETQ. The CDR3 is 14 residues long. J was trimmed by 5 bases and V by 3 bases; bases with no gene match: 2. The CDR3 coding sequence is TGCGCCAGCAGCTCCGGACAGGGGGATCAGCCCCAGCATTTT. The encoded protein is CASSSGQGDQPQHF.

V usage is TRBV25-1 and J usage is TRBJ2-5, with TRBD2 matching over 9 bases. The CDR3 is 16 amino acids. Germline CDR1 MGHDK, CDR2 SYGVNS. The V gene end was trimmed by 5 bases and the J gene end by 4 bases; junction bases not matched to a gene: 11. The CDR3 loop reads CASSFNRGREGETQYF. The CDR3 bases are TGTGCCAGCAGTTTTAATAGAGGGCGGGAGGGAGAGACCCAGTACTTC.

This chain connects TRBV6-6 to TRBJ2-5, with 10 bases that match TRBD2. Germline V CDR1 and CDR2: MNHNY, SVGAGI (reference sequence). The trim removed 7 bases at V and 5 bases at J, leaving 7 bases unmatched. This CDR3 has 14 residues. The CDR3 here is CASMGTSGIETQYF. The CDR3, as DNA: TGTGCCAGCATGGGAACTAGCGGGATCGAGACCCAGTACTTC.

This clone showed up just once. The V and J genes are TRBV30 and TRBJ1-2; maybe TRBD1 (5 bases). The CDR3 runs 16 residues. Looked up from germline, CDR1 is GTSNPN and CDR2 is SVGIG (reference sequence). V was cut by 0 bases and J by 1 base, with 15 bases left in between. CDR3 in amino acids: CAWSVLTGAINYGYTF. As DNA, the CDR3 is TGTGCCTGGAGTGTTCTAACAGGAGCTATTAACTATGGCTACACCTTC.

The rearrangement links TRBV9 to TRBJ2-4, with TRBD2 as a possible D gene (5 bases). Trimming cost V 7 bases and J 9 bases, with 20 bases left between them. The CDR3 sequence is 14 residues long. Per the germline V gene, CDR1 is SGDLS and CDR2 is YYNGEE. CDR3 sequence reads: CASGPGVSLSIQYF. DNA of the CDR3: TGTGCCAGCGGGCCCGGGGTTAGCCTATCCATTCAGTACTTC.

This clone was picked up a small number of times. This chain uses TRBV6-6 with TRBJ1-1; D uncertain. The CDR3 has 12 residues. Trimming took off 4 bases at V and 3 bases at J, with 6 bases between the two ends. CDR1 and CDR2 from the germline V gene are MNHNY and SVGAGI (reference sequence). This CDR3 reads CASSSQYTEAFF. The CDR3 DNA sequence: TGTGCCAGCAGTTCCCAGTACACTGAAGCTTTCTTT.